This T cell receptor beta chain was recovered during a study of blood T cell repertoires in COVID-19. Study-wide context: Nucleic acid was either cDNA or gDNA, and it came from T cells, B-cell-depleted T cells, or PBMCs.

This clone occurred a few times. In the source study's methods: Estimates of nucleated cell counts were drawn from the amplification of reference gene primers. The data were produced by immunoSEQ multiplex PCR, yet TCRdb's version contains in-frame clones alone and is incomplete. Clonal size and the V and J genes are those of that table, whereas D and trimming came from the DNA. Here the sample spans 50,000 to 70,000 clones, around 83% being singletons. Per germline, CDR1 MNHEY and CDR2 SMNVEV (reference sequence). The V and J ends lost 5 bases and 0 bases respectively, with 10 bases between them. CDR3 length: 14 residues.

Sequencing used peripheral blood. The rearrangement links TRBV27 to TRBJ1-1; no firm D call. This clonotype originated in a man aged 50 to 60 with active COVID-19. The CDR3 loop is CASSPASLNTEAFF. Written as DNA, the CDR3 is TGTGCCAGCAGTCCAGCTAGTTTGAACACTGAAGCTTTCTTT.